One and the same sample provided the 27 T cell receptor beta chains below, sequenced in a study of shared clonotypes between healthy human individuals. Profiled with immunoSEQ multiplex PCR; TCRdb holds only in-frame clones, not every one. The sample carries 2 million to 2.5 million clones, approximately 96% recorded once. Sequencing input: naive CD4+ T cells sorted from blood. The subset here: CD45RA+ positively selected. These receptors all stem from a man younger than 35 in good health.

The J gene is TRBJ1-5, the V gene TRBV7-2, with D possibly being TRBD1 (6 bases). V was clipped by 1 base and J by 6 bases, with 13 bases between them. Germline loops: CDR1 SGHTA, CDR2 FQGNSA. The CDR3 is 15 residues long. CDR3 amino acids: CASSLGHRVGQPQHF. The DNA of the CDR3 is TGTGCCAGCAGCTTAGGTCACAGGGTGGGTCAGCCCCAGCATTTT.

The chain links TRBV7-6 to TRBJ1-2; D may be TRBD1 (5 bases). CDR3 length: 13 amino acids. Trimming shortened V by 5 bases and J by 2 bases, and 9 bases separated the two germline ends. Germline V gives CDR1 SGHVS, CDR2 FNYEAQ. The CDR3 DNA reads TGTGCCAGCAGCCGGGACGGGAACTATGGCTACACCTTC. Protein sequence: CASSRDGNYGYTF. The full variable domain, rest sourced from reference TRBV7-6 and TRBJ1-2, is GAGVSQSPRYKVTKRGQDVALRCDPISGHVSLYWYRQALGQGPEFLTYFNYEAQQDKSGLPNDRFSAERPEGSISTLTIQRTEQRDSAMYRCASSRDGNYGYTFGSGTRLTVV.

This chain uses TRBV5-6 with TRBJ1-5; 8 bases align to TRBD1. The CDR3 spans 16 residues. Germline V lookup: CDR1 SGHDT, CDR2 YYEEEE. V was pared by 2 bases and J by 1 base, with 5 bases of the junction left unmatched. The CDR3 is CASSFGTGESNQPQHF. CDR3 nucleotides: TGTGCCAGCAGCTTCGGGACAGGTGAAAGCAATCAGCCCCAGCATTTT.

The genes are TRBV19 and TRBJ1-1; D remains unclear. The V gene's germline CDR1 is LNHDA and CDR2 SQIVND (reference sequence). The CDR3 spans 14 residues. V lost 4 bases and J lost 0, with 9 bases in between. The CDR3 nucleotides are TGTGCCAGTAGTAAGGGATCGGTGAACACTGAAGCTTTCTTT. Protein product: CASSKGSVNTEAFF.

The V gene is TRBV27, the J gene TRBJ1-1; 9 nucleotides agree with TRBD1. Germline lookup yields CDR1 MNHEY and CDR2 SMNVEV (reference sequence). Trimming cost V 6 bases and J 5 bases; bases outside gene matches: 10. The CDR3 length is 15 residues. The CDR3 loop is CASRRWTGADTEAFF. The CDR3, as DNA: TGTGCCAGCAGACGCTGGACAGGGGCGGATACTGAAGCTTTCTTT.

V is TRBV2 and J is TRBJ2-3; weak D call: TRBD1 (5 bases). Per germline, CDR1 SNHLY and CDR2 FYNNEI. V was pared by 5 bases and J by 0 bases, with 9 bases between. The CDR3 runs 14 residues. CDR3 protein: CASSWQGSTDTQYF. DNA of the CDR3: TGTGCCAGCAGTTGGCAGGGCAGCACAGATACGCAGTATTTT.

V is TRBV5-1 and J is TRBJ2-6; 7 nucleotides line up with TRBD2. Per the germline V gene, CDR1 is SGHRS and CDR2 is YFSETQ. This CDR3 has 15 amino acids. V was pared by 4 bases and J by 14 bases, with 15 bases of the junction left unmatched. For the CDR3, the DNA is TGCGCCAGCAGCCCCGTGGAGGGAGGGCCACCAATCCTGACTTTC. Its protein is CASSPVEGGPPILTF.

The chain recombines TRBV28 with TRBJ2-5, with D possibly matching TRBD1 (6 bases). V was pared by 5 bases and J by 7 bases, with 20 bases between. The CDR3 spans 15 residues. Per germline, CDR1 MDHEN and CDR2 SYDVKM. CDR3 in amino acids: CASSGSPGQARTQYF. CDR3 nucleotides: TGTGCCAGCAGTGGAAGCCCGGGACAAGCTAGGACCCAGTACTTC.

The J gene is TRBJ2-7, the V gene TRBV5-6; D is ambiguous. Between the trimmed V and J ends, which lost 3 bases and 7 bases, there was a span of 11 bases. Germline assignment: CDR1 SGHDT and CDR2 YYEEEE. The CDR3 is 12 amino acids. CDR3 amino acids: CASSSLGAEQYF. As DNA, the CDR3 is TGTGCCAGCAGCTCATTGGGCGCGGAGCAGTACTTC.

As for this clone: Other nucleotide sequences from this sample produce the same CDR3. The chain is built from TRBV10-3 and TRBJ2-3; a weak D match, TRBD2 (6 bases). Germline V gives CDR1 ENHRY, CDR2 SYGVKD. Trimming shortened V by 2 bases and J by 6 bases, and 9 bases separated the two germline ends. The CDR3 totals 13 residues. The CDR3 DNA reads as TGTGCCATCAGTGAGGGACGGGGGGATACGCAGTATTTT. Translated, it gives CAISEGRGDTQYF.

This chain connects TRBV7-2 to TRBJ1-6, with TRBD1 matching over 10 bases. The CDR3 is 16 residues long. Germline loops: CDR1 SGHTA, CDR2 FQGNSA. With 1 base clipped from V and 10 bases from J, the junction kept 7 bases outside the gene matches. CDR3: CASSLGRDRGRSPLHF. In nucleotides, the CDR3 is TGTGCCAGCAGCTTAGGCCGGGACAGGGGACGCTCACCCCTCCACTTT.

The chain couples TRBV21-1 to TRBJ2-5. TRBV21-1 is a recognized pseudogene. This CDR3 is 14 amino acids long. The CDR3 region is CASSKKAAQETQYF. CDR3 DNA: TGTGCCAGCAGCAAAAAGGCTGCACAAGAGACCCAGTACTTC.

This chain connects TRBV6-5 to TRBJ1-2, with TRBD1 matching 8 bases. CDR1 MNHEY and CDR2 SVGAGI come from the germline V gene. J was trimmed by 7 bases and V by 2 bases; bases with no gene match: 6. The CDR3 is made up of 14 amino acids. The CDR3 coding sequence is TGTGCCAGCAGTTACGCCGCAGGGGGCTTTGGCTACACCTTC. As protein: CASSYAAGGFGYTF.

This chain links TRBV11-3 with TRBJ2-1, with 11 bases identical to TRBD2. The CDR3 length is 16 residues. With 4 bases clipped from V and 6 bases from J, the junction kept 8 bases outside the gene matches. Germline V gives CDR1 SGHNT, CDR2 YENEEA. CDR3 loop: CASSSYTSGSLNEQFF. CDR3 in DNA: TGTGCCAGCAGCTCTTATACTAGCGGGAGCCTCAATGAGCAGTTCTTC.

The rearrangement links TRBV5-4 to TRBJ2-7, with 10 positions matching TRBD1. Trimming took 3 bases from V and 4 from J; bases not matched to a gene: 13. Germline values: CDR1 SGHNT, CDR2 YYREEE (reference sequence). The CDR3 loop spans 17 amino acids. The CDR3 loop is CASSYVPGQGRVYEQYF. For the CDR3, the DNA is TGTGCCAGCAGCTACGTCCCGGGACAGGGGAGGGTATACGAGCAGTACTTC.

V and J are TRBV6-5 and TRBJ2-7; 8 nucleotides line up with TRBD1. Germline V lookup: CDR1 MNHEY, CDR2 SVGAGI. The J segment lost 5 bases and the V segment lost 0 bases, leaving 9 bases of the junction unmatched. The CDR3 covers 16 residues. This CDR3 reads CASSYSRQGALNEQYF. CDR3 nucleotide sequence: TGTGCCAGCAGTTACTCGAGGCAGGGGGCTCTCAACGAGCAGTACTTC.

The V gene is TRBV19, the J gene TRBJ1-6; D not resolved. Germline CDR1 and CDR2: LNHDA and SQIVND (reference sequence). This CDR3 is 15 amino acids long. The V end was cut by 3 bases, the J end by 0 bases, with 6 bases between. In DNA form, the CDR3 reads TGTGCCAGTAGTATCCGGAGCTCCTATAATTCACCCCTCCACTTT. This gives the protein CASSIRSSYNSPLHF.

The J gene is TRBJ1-2, the V gene TRBV30; D is undetermined. V was clipped by 2 bases and J by 5 bases, with 6 bases between them. The CDR3 sequence is 11 residues long. Germline loops: CDR1 GTSNPN, CDR2 SVGIG (reference sequence). In DNA form, the CDR3 reads TGTGCCTGGAGTCGATTATATGGCTACACCTTC. Protein sequence: CAWSRLYGYTF. The whole variable domain, remainder taken from reference TRBV30 and TRBJ1-2, is SQTIHQWPATLVQPVGSPLSLECTVEGTSNPNLYWYRQAAGRGLQLLFYSVGIGQISSEVPQNLSASRPQDRQFILSSKKLLLSDSGFYLCAWSRLYGYTFGSGTRLTVV.

The chain joins TRBV12-5 to TRBJ2-7; 8 nucleotides match TRBD1. The CDR3 is made up of 13 amino acids. Germline CDR1 reads LGHNT; CDR2 reads FRNRAP. J was trimmed by 5 bases and V by 4 bases; bases with no gene match: 4. CDR3 region: CASGSTGVNEQYF. The DNA of the CDR3 is TGTGCTAGTGGTTCGACAGGGGTCAACGAGCAGTACTTC.

A single count supports this clone. The chain carries TRBV30 and TRBJ1-5; 8 bases align to TRBD1. Germline values: CDR1 GTSNPN, CDR2 SVGIG (reference sequence). J was trimmed by 6 bases and V by 6 bases; bases with no gene match: 7. This CDR3 spans 13 amino acids. CDR3 DNA sequence: TGTGCCTGCACAGGACAGGGAGGTCAGCCCCAGCATTTT. Residues: CACTGQGGQPQHF.

The chain joins TRBV4-2 to TRBJ1-6; no clear D. Per germline, CDR1 LGHNA and CDR2 YNFKEQ. The CDR3 runs to 14 residues. Trimming cost V 1 base and J 6 bases, with 7 bases left between them. DNA for the CDR3: TGTGCCAGCAGCCAAGGGGCCAGTAATTCACCCCTCCACTTT. Translating gives CASSQGASNSPLHF.

V is TRBV10-2 and J is TRBJ2-1; D ambiguous. Deletions cut 0 bases from V and 9 bases from J, with 9 bases between. The CDR3 spans 13 residues. CDR1 is WSHSY, CDR2 SAAADI, per germline. The CDR3: CASSESTQSEQFF. The CDR3 DNA reads TGCGCCAGCAGTGAGTCGACGCAGAGTGAGCAGTTCTTC.

V gene TRBV5-8 combines with J gene TRBJ2-5, with no clear D. The germline gives CDR1 SGHTS, CDR2 YDEGEE. V dropped 5 bases and J dropped 1 base, with 15 bases sitting between them. CDR3 length: 15 residues. The CDR3 loop reads CASRSEVLLQETQYF. For the CDR3, the DNA is TGTGCCAGCAGATCCGAGGTGCTTCTCCAAGAGACCCAGTACTTC.

To note about this clone: The sample contains more than one DNA sequence encoding this CDR3. The rearrangement uses TRBV7-2 and TRBJ1-5; D not resolved. V was trimmed by 3 bases and J by 6 bases, leaving 9 bases between them. Per the germline V gene, CDR1 is SGHTA and CDR2 is FQGNSA. The CDR3 loop spans 13 amino acids. The CDR3 DNA sequence: TGTGCCAGCAGCTTGGTGGGTAGTCAGCCCCAGCATTTT. Amino acids: CASSLVGSQPQHF. Filled out from reference TRBV7-2 and TRBJ1-5, the complete variable domain reads GAGVSQSPSNKVTEKGKDVELRCDPISGHTALYWYRQSLGQGLEFLIYFQGNSAPDKSGLPSDRFSAERTGGSVSTLTIQRTQQEDSAVYLCASSLVGSQPQHFGDGTRLSIL.

The V and J genes are TRBV5-1 and TRBJ2-3, with D possibly being TRBD1 (5 bases). CDR1 and CDR2 from the germline V gene are SGHRS and YFSETQ. CDR3 length: 14 residues. The V end lost 0 bases, the J end lost 4 bases, and 9 bases lay between the germline ends. CDR3 in amino acids: CASSLGRASDTQYF. The DNA of the CDR3 is TGCGCCAGCAGCTTGGGCAGGGCATCAGATACGCAGTATTTT.

This chain uses TRBV25-1 with TRBJ1-1; perhaps TRBD1 as D (6 bases). The germline V gene encodes CDR1 MGHDK and CDR2 SYGVNS. The CDR3 has 12 residues. The germline V and J ends were trimmed by 4 bases and 6 bases, with 9 bases remaining between them. The CDR3 coding sequence is TGTGCCAGCAGTGGGGGGGCCCCTGAAGCTTTCTTT. This codes for CASSGGAPEAFF.

The chain links TRBV27 to TRBJ2-7; no reliable D call. The CDR3 totals 15 residues. V was cut by 0 bases and J by 2 bases, with 11 bases left in between. The germline V gene has CDR1 MNHEY and CDR2 SMNVEV (reference sequence). The CDR3 nucleotides are TGTGCCAGCAGTTTATCGTCCAGCCCGACCTACGAGCAGTACTTC. It codes for CASSLSSSPTYEQYF.